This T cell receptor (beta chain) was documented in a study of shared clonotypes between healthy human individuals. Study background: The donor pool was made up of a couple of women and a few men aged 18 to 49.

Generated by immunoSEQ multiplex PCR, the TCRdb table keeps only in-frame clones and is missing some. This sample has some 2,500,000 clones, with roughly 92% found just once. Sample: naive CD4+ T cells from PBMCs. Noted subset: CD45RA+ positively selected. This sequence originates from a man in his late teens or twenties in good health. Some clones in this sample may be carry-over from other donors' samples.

CDR3: CASSQGGETQYF. CDR3 DNA sequence: TGTGCCAGCAGTCAGGGCGGAGAGACCCAGTACTTC. The chain uses TRBV6-1 and TRBJ2-5; D is possibly TRBD1 (5 bases). This CDR3 region has 12 residues. Germline loops: CDR1 MNHNS, CDR2 SASEGT. Trimming took off 5 bases at V and 4 bases at J, with 8 bases between the two ends.